The source of this TCR beta chain is a study of blood T cells in healthy people across ages. Findings of the study overall: PBMCs were not sorted, which prevented a conclusive comparison of naive versus antigen-experienced cells.

As to this clonotype: No antigen is known for it.

V was cut by 6 bases and J by 10 bases, with 13 bases left in between. From germline, CDR1 is MNHEY and CDR2 SVGEGT. The CDR3 is made up of 12 amino acids. A J-beta primer mix and a sample-barcoded 5' primer were used in a second PCR of about 7 to 12 cycles. A template-switch adaptor containing 12 random nucleotides labeled each cDNA molecule. TCRdb re-derived calls from the 5' RACE reads in MiXCR, one entry per CDR3 protein. The table lists hundreds of thousands of distinct CDR3 sequences, about 30% of them singletons. The sequenced sample was blood. The TCR was taken from a woman of 80 years or more in good health. The J gene is TRBJ2-1, the V gene TRBV6-2 or TRBV6-3; no firm D call. The CDR3, as DNA: TGTGCCAGCAGAGACCTAGGGCGCGAGCAGTTCTTC. Amino acid sequence: CASRDLGREQFF.